This T cell receptor beta chain stems from a study of siplizumab effects on memory and regulatory T cells. The study, taken as a whole, reports: Naive T cells appeared more varied than memory cells and looked like key alloresponse contributors. The study found that siplizumab significantly reduced alloreactive sequences traceable to unstimulated CD4+ memory cells.

Every sample had roughly 93,000 of its TCR templates assayed. Sequencing used immunoSEQ multiplex PCR; TCRdb keeps in-frame clones, though not all of them. The sample has approximately 100,000 clones, about 94% seen once. The V and J ends lost 1 base and 7 bases respectively, with 5 bases between them. Germline V CDR1 and CDR2: MNHNS, SASEGT. The CDR3 totals 13 residues. Remarks on this clone: Its antigen remains unidentified.

The sequence was obtained from a human donor in good health. V gene TRBV6-1 combines with J gene TRBJ1-6; D unresolved. Material for sequencing was Tregs sorted from blood. CDR3 protein: CASSEDRNSPLHF. In DNA form, the CDR3 reads TGTGCCAGCAGTGAAGACCGAAATTCACCCCTCCACTTT.